Listed here are 2 T cell receptor beta chains from one sample, sequenced in a study of blood T cell repertoires in COVID-19. The data were produced by immunoSEQ multiplex PCR, yet TCRdb's version contains in-frame clones alone and is incomplete. The sample includes 250,000 to 300,000 clones, around 78% of them seen just once. The sample taken for sequencing was peripheral blood. The receptors were sampled from a man between 60 and 75 years old who had recovered from COVID-19.

A single count supports this clone. The chain couples TRBV5-3 to TRBJ2-3, with 9 bases that match TRBD2. TRBV5-3 is treated as an ORF (open reading frame) with a function not yet certain. After removal of 0 bases from V and 4 bases from J, the junction contained 6 bases not matched to a gene. CDR3 length: 16 amino acids. CDR3 sequence reads: CARSLGGGGASDTQYF. The CDR3 DNA reads as TGTGCCAGAAGCTTGGGCGGCGGGGGGGCCTCAGATACGCAGTATTTT.

The chain employs TRBV18 and TRBJ1-1; TRBD1 matches 8 bases. CDR3 size: 13 residues. CDR1 is KGHSH and CDR2 is LQKENI in the germline V gene. V shed 3 bases and J 7 bases; nucleotides not matched to a gene: 4. CDR3 DNA sequence: TGTGCCAGCTCACCCAAGGGACAGGTTGAAGCTTTCTTT. It specifies CASSPKGQVEAFF.